The T cell receptor (beta chain) described here comes from a study of T cell responses to AZD1222 COVID-19 vaccine. The wider study: Second doses were pooled across both intervals (about 4 or about 12 weeks). Study-level points and caveats: CD4 TCRs associated with vaccination spanned spike, dominating at 160-218 and 743-854. Every sample of the repertoires postdated the peak T cell response. Females made up more of the donors, who were largely white British, and clonal diversity may have come out too low.

Germline assignment: CDR1 SNHLY and CDR2 FYNNEI. The CDR3 covers 13 residues. J gave up 0 bases and V 7 bases, and 2 bases lay outside the gene matches. Only one count was recorded for this clone. Its specificity is unknown. Sequencing was performed with immunoSEQ multiplex PCR; in TCRdb, only in-frame clones are kept and a portion is missing. The data contain more than 75,000 clones, around 90% of them singletons. This TCR derives from an adult in good health. V and J are TRBV2 and TRBJ1-1, with 7 nucleotides matching TRBD1. Sample: peripheral blood, taken on day 0 of AZD1222 vaccination. The CDR3 here is CASKTGMNTEAFF. CDR3 sequence (DNA): TGTGCCAGCAAGACAGGGATGAACACTGAAGCTTTCTTT. Together with reference TRBV2 and TRBJ1-1, the CDR3 gives the full variable domain: EPEVTQTPSHQVTQMGQEVILRCVPISNHLYFYWYRQILGQKVEFLVSFYNNEISEKSEIFDDQFSVERPDGSNFTLKIRSTKLEDSAMYFCASKTGMNTEAFFGQGTRLTVV.